This passage covers 5 T cell receptor beta chains from one sample sequenced in a study of cytomegalovirus exposure and HLA in healthy donors. This PCR relied on a set of 60 Vbeta primers and 13 Jbeta primers. Here immunoSEQ multiplex PCR was the method, and the copy in TCRdb shows in-frame clones only, minus some. The table lists about 200,000 clones, about four fifths of them singletons. Sequenced sample: PBMCs. Source of these receptors: a boy under 10 years old in good health and CMV-seronegative.

Remarks on this clone: The identical CDR3 is also encoded by other nucleotide sequences in the sample. The chain has TRBV6-5 and TRBJ1-2; 7 bases map to TRBD1. V lost 3 bases to trimming and J lost 2 bases; unmatched junction nucleotides: 6. The V gene's germline CDR1 is MNHEY and CDR2 SVGAGI. The CDR3 length is 15 residues. The CDR3 region has the DNA TGTGCCAGCAGTTATTCCGACAGGGTAAACTATGGCTACACCTTC. Its translation is CASSYSDRVNYGYTF.

The rearrangement uses TRBV30 and TRBJ1-5; maybe TRBD1 (5 bases). The V end was cut by 0 bases, the J end by 4 bases, with 7 bases between. The germline V gene encodes CDR1 GTSNPN and CDR2 SVGIG (reference sequence). The CDR3 covers 13 residues. The CDR3 region is CAWSVRGNQPQHF. CDR3 nucleotides: TGTGCCTGGAGTGTTCGGGGGAATCAGCCCCAGCATTTT.

A single count supports this clone. The chain combines TRBV19 with TRBJ2-2; D is possibly TRBD2 (6 bases). The germline gives CDR1 LNHDA, CDR2 SQIVND (reference sequence). V was cut by 10 bases and J by 8 bases, with 14 bases left in between. CDR3 size: 12 residues. CDR3 DNA sequence: TGTGCCATTAATCCGGGAGCGGGGGAGCTGTTTTTT. It yields the protein CAINPGAGELFF.

The gene calls are TRBV4-2 and TRBJ2-5; the match to TRBD2 covers 7 bases. V was pared by 1 base and J by 11 bases, with 7 bases of the junction left unmatched. The CDR3 extends over 13 amino acids. CDR1 and CDR2 from the germline V gene are LGHNA and YNFKEQ. CDR3 region: CASSQVGGGEQYF. CDR3 sequence (DNA): TGTGCCAGCAGCCAAGTGGGTGGGGGGGAACAGTACTTC.

This clone was seen a handful of times. J is TRBJ1-3 and V is TRBV6-1; D is ambiguous. The V gene's germline CDR1 is MNHNS and CDR2 SASEGT. The CDR3 runs 16 residues. Trimming left V 3 bases short and J 0 bases short, with 12 bases between. CDR3 nucleotide sequence: TGTGCCAGCAGTGATAGGGCGGAGGCCTCTGGAAACACCATATATTTT. Translation gives CASSDRAEASGNTIYF.